This record concerns one TCR beta chain sequence. Sequencing templates came from extracted RNA that was reverse transcribed into cDNA. Assay used: immunoSEQ multiplex PCR; TCRdb lists only in-frame clones, some missing. The data hold around 130,000 clones, with 58% observed a single time. V was pared by 2 bases and J by 5 bases, with 6 bases of the junction left unmatched. CDR1 is SGHTA and CDR2 is FQGTGA in the germline V gene. The CDR3 is made up of 15 amino acids. The sample comes from a study of CD8+ T cells in alopecia areata. Sequences were derived from CD4+ T cells sorted from blood, sampled at week 0. This sequence originates from a human donor with alopecia areata. The V call is TRBV7-3, the J call TRBJ1-2; 9 nucleotides agree with TRBD1. CDR3 amino acids: CASSLDGTGFYGYTF. CDR3 DNA sequence: TGTGCCAGCAGCTTAGACGGGACAGGGTTTTATGGCTACACCTTC.